The sequence of this T cell receptor (beta chain) was determined in a study of blood T cell repertoires in COVID-19. Overall study: The origin of the acute and convalescent COVID-19 samples was the United States, Italy and Spain. Sample material is recorded as cDNA or gDNA derived from T cells, B-cell-depleted T cells, or PBMCs.

Germline V gives CDR1 LGHDT, CDR2 YNNKEL (reference sequence). V lost 4 bases and J lost 0, with 16 bases in between. The CDR3 is 16 residues long. Seattle's cohort entered during active infection and was followed longitudinally. Authors' data handling: Nucleated cell number was recorded as an estimate derived from reference gene primer amplification. Clones were read by immunoSEQ multiplex PCR, and TCRdb kept only the in-frame ones, dropping some. The V and J calls and the clone size are those of that table, but D and trimming were determined from the DNA. The top ten hold 3.8% of the sample, which has about 120,000 clones, roughly 89% seen once.

Specimen: peripheral blood. The sequence was collected from a woman aged 55-70 years with COVID-19, enrolled during active disease. The V gene is TRBV3-1 (or the pseudogene TRBV3-2), the J gene TRBJ2-7; the D gene is possibly TRBD2 (7 bases). The CDR3 is CASSPHGAGASYEQYF. CDR3 bases: TGTGCCAGCAGCCCACACGGGGCGGGGGCCTCCTACGAGCAGTACTTC.